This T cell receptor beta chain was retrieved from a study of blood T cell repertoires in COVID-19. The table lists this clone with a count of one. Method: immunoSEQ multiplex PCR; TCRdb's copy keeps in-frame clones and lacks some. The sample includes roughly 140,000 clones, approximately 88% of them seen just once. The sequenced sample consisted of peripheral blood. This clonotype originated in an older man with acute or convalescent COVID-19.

CDR3 loop: CALQGCYGYTF. CDR3 DNA sequence: TGTGCCCTGCAGGGGTGCTATGGCTACACCTTC. This chain joins TRBV24-1 and TRBJ1-2; a possible D gene is TRBD1 (6 bases). Per the germline V gene, CDR1 is KGHDR and CDR2 is SFDVKD. V lost 12 bases, J lost 4 bases, and 11 bases lay in between. CDR3 length equals 11 residues.